Presented here are 20 T cell receptor beta chains from one specimen sequenced in a study of T cell changes during pregnancy in multiple sclerosis. Clones were read by immunoSEQ multiplex PCR, and TCRdb kept only the in-frame ones, dropping some. The sample has tens of thousands of clones; 90% to 95% are singletons. The material sequenced was peripheral blood, taken in the second trimester of pregnancy. Receptors were obtained from a female donor with multiple sclerosis, enrolled in a pregnancy study.

This clone was recorded a few times. This chain links TRBV5-5 with TRBJ1-1, with a possible D match to TRBD1 (5 bases). V was trimmed by 3 bases and J by 4 bases, leaving 13 bases between them. Germline loops: CDR1 SGHKS, CDR2 YYEKEE (reference sequence). The CDR3 loop spans 14 amino acids. As DNA, the CDR3 is TGTGCCAGCAGCTCGAGGACACTGGGCACTGAAGCTTTCTTT. It yields the protein CASSSRTLGTEAFF.

The rearrangement joins TRBV18 to TRBJ1-5, with a possible D match to TRBD1 (6 bases). CDR3 length: 16 amino acids. Germline V gene data show CDR1 as KGHSH and CDR2 as LQKENI. The V and J ends lost 1 base and 3 bases respectively, with 13 bases between them. CDR3 DNA sequence: TGTGCCAGCTCACCACGCAGACAGGCCGACAATCAGCCCCAGCATTTT. Its protein is CASSPRRQADNQPQHF.

V is TRBV4-3 and J is TRBJ2-2, with 7 bases lining up with TRBD1. V was clipped by 0 bases and J by 1 base; unmatched bases: 2. In germline, CDR1 is LGHNA, CDR2 YSLEER. This CDR3 contains 16 residues. The CDR3 DNA reads TGCGCCAGCAGCCAAGATGGACAGGTGAACACCGGGGAGCTGTTTTTT. Translation: CASSQDGQVNTGELFF.

The V call is TRBV7-3, the J call TRBJ2-7, with TRBD1 identical over 9 bases. The CDR3 contains 14 residues. Germline V lookup: CDR1 SGHTA, CDR2 FQGTGA. The junction had 3 bases not matched to a gene; V was cut back by 1 base and J by 5 bases. The CDR3 DNA reads TGTGCCAGCAGCTTAAGTGGGACAGGGAACGAGCAGTACTTC. It specifies CASSLSGTGNEQYF.

The chain employs TRBV6-4 and TRBJ2-5, with TRBD2 matching 9 bases. J was trimmed by 1 base and V by 3 bases; bases with no gene match: 9. From germline, CDR1 is MRHNA and CDR2 SNTAGT. The CDR3 consists of 17 residues. CDR3 nucleotides: TGTGCCAGCAGTGAAGGGACTAGCACATGGCTCCAAGAGACCCAGTACTTC. It yields the protein CASSEGTSTWLQETQYF.

This chain connects TRBV19 to TRBJ1-5; 9 positions match TRBD1. V lost 6 bases and J lost 4; bases outside the gene matches: 7. CDR3 length: 15 amino acids. CDR1 and CDR2 from the germline V gene are LNHDA and SQIVND (reference sequence). The CDR3 is CASSRLTGGNQPQHF. CDR3 coding DNA: TGTGCCAGTAGCCGTCTGACAGGGGGGAATCAGCCCCAGCATTTT.

There are a few counts of this clone. The chain combines TRBV6-1 with TRBJ2-7; D is perhaps TRBD1 (6 bases). Trimming pared 6 bases from V and 0 bases from J, leaving 15 bases between. CDR1 and CDR2 from the germline V gene are MNHNS and SASEGT. This CDR3 is 15 amino acids long. The CDR3 DNA sequence: TGTGCCAGCAGACTCTTGGACAGTCCCTCCTACGAGCAGTACTTC. This encodes CASRLLDSPSYEQYF.

This clone appeared a single time. The rearrangement joins TRBV27 to TRBJ1-1, with 12 bases that match TRBD1. The CDR3 runs 14 residues. Trimming took 4 bases from V and 9 from J; bases not matched to a gene: 6. The germline gives CDR1 MNHEY, CDR2 SMNVEV (reference sequence). The CDR3 is CASSSPGQGAQAFF. The CDR3 DNA reads as TGTGCCAGCAGTTCCCCGGGACAGGGGGCACAAGCTTTCTTT.

This chain joins TRBV9 and TRBJ2-7, with 8 bases that match TRBD2. CDR1 and CDR2 (germline): SGDLS, YYNGEE. This CDR3 comprises 15 residues. With V trimmed by 0 bases and J by 2 bases, 4 bases remained unmatched. CDR3 region: CASSVDYGRAYEQYF. CDR3 nucleotides: TGTGCCAGCAGCGTAGACTACGGGAGGGCCTACGAGCAGTACTTC.

This clone was observed many times. The genes are TRBV21-1 and TRBJ1-3; the D call TRBD1 from the table was never checked on the DNA. TRBV21-1 has pseudogene status. This CDR3 has 16 amino acids. CDR3 in amino acids: CASSPATRGGGTTIYF. In nucleotides, the CDR3 is TGTGCCAGCTCTCCTGCAACCAGGGGCGGCGGAACCACCATATATTTT.

The chain couples TRBV5-1 to TRBJ1-4; the D gene is possibly TRBD1 (6 bases). Germline V gene lookup returns CDR1 SGHRS and CDR2 YFSETQ. This CDR3 is built from 15 residues. V lost 1 base to trimming and J lost 4 bases, with 11 bases between them. The CDR3 nucleotides read TGCGCCAGCAGCTTGTTGGGGGCCCTTAATGAAAAACTGTTTTTT. Translation: CASSLLGALNEKLFF.

V usage is TRBV12-5 and J usage is TRBJ1-2; D gene uncertain. Trimming took 0 bases from V and 3 from J, leaving 17 bases between them. Per germline, CDR1 LGHNT and CDR2 FRNRAP. This CDR3 region has 17 residues. CDR3 in amino acids: CASGLVLGRRADYGYTF. The CDR3 bases are TGTGCTAGTGGTTTGGTACTTGGCCGGCGGGCTGACTATGGCTACACCTTC. Together with reference TRBV12-5 and TRBJ1-2, the CDR3 gives the full variable domain: DARVTQTPRHKVTEMGQEVTMRCQPILGHNTVFWYRQTMMQGLELLAYFRNRAPLDDSGMPKDRFSAEMPDATLATLKIQPSEPRDSAVYFCASGLVLGRRADYGYTFGSGTRLTVV.

The table lists this clone with a count of one. This rearrangement joins TRBV19 to TRBJ2-1; D call uncertain. The CDR3 runs to 11 residues. Trimming removed 6 bases from V and 6 bases from J, with 6 bases in between. Germline CDR1 is LNHDA and CDR2 is SQIVND (reference sequence). The CDR3 loop reads CASRRGNEQFF. DNA for the CDR3: TGTGCCAGTAGGCGAGGCAATGAGCAGTTCTTC.

The chain links TRBV28 to TRBJ1-3; TRBD1 aligns across 12 bases. CDR3 length equals 15 residues. Germline values: CDR1 MDHEN, CDR2 SYDVKM. Trimming cost V 8 bases and J 0 bases; bases outside gene matches: 2. The CDR3 sequence is CASGDRGRSGNTIYF. CDR3 nucleotide sequence: TGTGCCAGCGGGGACAGGGGGCGCTCTGGAAACACCATATATTTT.

The chain is built from TRBV9 and TRBJ2-1; the D gene is possibly TRBD2 (5 bases). The CDR3 is 14 amino acids. CDR1 is SGDLS, CDR2 YYNGEE, per germline. Deletions cut 3 bases from V and 4 bases from J, with 11 bases between. The CDR3 protein is CASSDWTDYNEQFF. DNA of the CDR3: TGTGCCAGCAGCGACTGGACTGATTACAATGAGCAGTTCTTC.

J is TRBJ2-7 and V is TRBV4-1, with 7 bases lining up with TRBD1. Unmatched junction bases numbered 6, after V lost 4 bases and J lost 3 bases. This CDR3 is 14 amino acids long. Germline V CDR1 and CDR2: MGHRA, YSYEKL. The CDR3: CASSPGQARYEQYF. The CDR3 DNA is TGCGCCAGCAGCCCTGGACAGGCGCGCTACGAGCAGTACTTC.

V and J are TRBV27 and TRBJ1-1; 8 bases line up with TRBD1. J was trimmed by 1 base and V by 4 bases; bases with no gene match: 5. The CDR3 covers 15 residues. Looked up from germline, CDR1 is MNHEY and CDR2 is SMNVEV (reference sequence). Written as DNA, the CDR3 is TGTGCCAGCAGTTCGCTAGGGACAGGGAACACTGAAGCTTTCTTT. Translated: CASSSLGTGNTEAFF.

This chain connects TRBV29-1 to TRBJ2-3; D possibly corresponds to TRBD2 (6 bases). Per germline, CDR1 SQVTM and CDR2 ANQGSEA. CDR3 length: 13 residues. The V end was cut by 7 bases, the J end by 6 bases, with 17 bases between. The chain's CDR3 is CSGKISAGDTQYF. As DNA, the CDR3 is TGCAGCGGAAAGATTTCCGCGGGGGATACGCAGTATTTT.

The V gene is TRBV4-1, the J gene TRBJ2-7; 8 nucleotides line up with TRBD1. The CDR3 is made up of 15 amino acids. Germline CDR1 MGHRA, CDR2 YSYEKL. V was clipped by 1 base and J by 0 bases; unmatched bases: 2. CDR3 region: CASSQVTGGSYEQYF. The DNA of the CDR3 is TGCGCCAGCAGCCAAGTAACAGGGGGCTCCTACGAGCAGTACTTC.

The V and J genes are TRBV19 and TRBJ1-4; 9 bases fit TRBD1. Trimming cost V 7 bases and J 7 bases; bases outside gene matches: 10. The CDR3 is 15 residues long. Germline CDR1 is LNHDA and CDR2 is SQIVND (reference sequence). Here the CDR3 DNA reads TGTGCCAGTACCGCCCGGGGACAGGGAGGTGAAAAACTGTTTTTT. It specifies CASTARGQGGEKLFF.